This is a list of T cell receptor beta chains from one sample in a study of patients and donors after allogeneic stem cell transplantation. TCRdb re-derived calls from the RT-PCR reads in MiXCR, one entry per CDR3 protein. The sample yields hundreds of thousands of distinct CDR3 sequences, 15% to 20% seen once. Sequenced: blood, either unsorted or a sorted T cell fraction (not recorded which). Every receptor here comes from a human donor who was either an allogeneic HSCT recipient or a stem cell or donor lymphocyte infusion donor (not recorded which). It is not recorded whose cells these are; they may come from a transplant donor. Each CDR3 is given without its conserved first and last residue. The order of the fields is CDR3 protein, clone size, CDR3 length, D gene, V gene, J gene. D genes are given only for firm matches. Clone size is given for some rows only: seen once, a few or many times, or a class if the clone is expanded.

cdr3_aa: ASRDTPARTQY
clone_size: -
cdr3_length: 11
d_call: -
v_call: TRBV7-2
j_call: TRBJ2-5

cdr3_aa: ASSYSKRDRGYEQY
clone_size: -
cdr3_length: 14
d_call: TRBD1
v_call: TRBV6-7
j_call: TRBJ2-7

cdr3_aa: ASSPGQALAF
clone_size: few
cdr3_length: 10
d_call: TRBD1
v_call: TRBV7-9
j_call: TRBJ1-1

cdr3_aa: ASSYSTGGSTEAF
clone_size: -
cdr3_length: 13
d_call: TRBD1
v_call: TRBV6-5
j_call: TRBJ1-1

cdr3_aa: AWIRDRVQETQY
clone_size: -
cdr3_length: 12
d_call: TRBD1
v_call: TRBV30
j_call: TRBJ2-5

cdr3_aa: ASSSPGQVPFGYGYT
clone_size: few
cdr3_length: 15
d_call: TRBD1
v_call: TRBV12-3/TRBV12-4
j_call: TRBJ1-2

cdr3_aa: ASSVDLQETQY
clone_size: few
cdr3_length: 11
d_call: -
v_call: TRBV9
j_call: TRBJ2-5

cdr3_aa: ASSWGSNGYT
clone_size: -
cdr3_length: 10
d_call: -
v_call: TRBV5-1
j_call: TRBJ1-2

cdr3_aa: SVGGTSGSGADTQY
clone_size: many
cdr3_length: 14
d_call: TRBD2
v_call: TRBV29-1
j_call: TRBJ2-3

cdr3_aa: ASSQDLGSGVSTDTQY
clone_size: -
cdr3_length: 16
d_call: TRBD2
v_call: TRBV3-1
j_call: TRBJ2-3

cdr3_aa: ASSLGAAKDYGYT
clone_size: few
cdr3_length: 13
d_call: -
v_call: TRBV7-9
j_call: TRBJ1-2

cdr3_aa: ASSLTPLRRGGGGEQF
clone_size: -
cdr3_length: 16
d_call: TRBD2
v_call: TRBV5-1
j_call: TRBJ2-1

cdr3_aa: SARPARPNTGELF
clone_size: -
cdr3_length: 13
d_call: -
v_call: TRBV20-1
j_call: TRBJ2-2

cdr3_aa: ATSRVPSGGPYNEQF
clone_size: -
cdr3_length: 15
d_call: TRBD2
v_call: TRBV15
j_call: TRBJ2-1

cdr3_aa: ASSPRDRRSDTQY
clone_size: -
cdr3_length: 13
d_call: TRBD1
v_call: TRBV3-1
j_call: TRBJ2-3

cdr3_aa: ASSVAYRAGKHGYT
clone_size: few
cdr3_length: 14
d_call: -
v_call: TRBV9
j_call: TRBJ1-2

cdr3_aa: ASSLTQGAREQF
clone_size: few
cdr3_length: 12
d_call: TRBD1
v_call: TRBV7-9
j_call: TRBJ2-1

cdr3_aa: ASSLTRKAYNEQF
clone_size: -
cdr3_length: 13
d_call: -
v_call: TRBV12-3/TRBV12-4
j_call: TRBJ2-1

cdr3_aa: ASSLITEAF
clone_size: -
cdr3_length: 9
d_call: -
v_call: TRBV18
j_call: TRBJ1-1

cdr3_aa: ASSSSVLGTDTQY
clone_size: few
cdr3_length: 13
d_call: -
v_call: TRBV27
j_call: TRBJ2-3

cdr3_aa: ASSQGVLETQY
clone_size: few
cdr3_length: 11
d_call: -
v_call: TRBV9
j_call: TRBJ2-5

cdr3_aa: ASRAGVFTEAF
clone_size: -
cdr3_length: 11
d_call: -
v_call: TRBV2
j_call: TRBJ1-1

cdr3_aa: ATSDLQGQNTGELF
clone_size: -
cdr3_length: 14
d_call: -
v_call: TRBV24-1
j_call: TRBJ2-2

cdr3_aa: ASSLDPGSFDIQY
clone_size: few
cdr3_length: 13
d_call: -
v_call: TRBV5-1
j_call: TRBJ2-4

cdr3_aa: ASRRTRDRNNSPLH
clone_size: -
cdr3_length: 14
d_call: -
v_call: TRBV5-1
j_call: TRBJ1-6

cdr3_aa: ATSDFWGNEQY
clone_size: -
cdr3_length: 11
d_call: -
v_call: TRBV24-1
j_call: TRBJ2-7

cdr3_aa: ASSWDNNSGNTIY
clone_size: -
cdr3_length: 13
d_call: -
v_call: TRBV7-2
j_call: TRBJ1-3